This T cell receptor beta chain came from a study of blood T cell repertoires in COVID-19. Produced via immunoSEQ multiplex PCR; TCRdb's table is partial and in-frame only. The top ten clones hold around 10% of a sample with 280,000 or so clones, around four fifths of them seen once. This CDR3 is built from 18 residues. Trimming removed 0 bases at V and 3 bases at J, with 17 bases between. Germline V CDR1 and CDR2: LNHNV, YYDKDF (reference sequence). The TCR was taken from a woman aged 50 to 60 who had recovered from COVID-19. The sequencing sample was made of peripheral blood. V gene TRBV15 combines with J gene TRBJ2-2; a weak D match, TRBD1 (5 bases). CDR3 sequence: CATSRDLKRTKDTGELFF. CDR3 DNA sequence: TGTGCCACCAGCAGAGATTTGAAAAGGACAAAGGACACCGGGGAGCTGTTTTTT. The variable domain in full, completed from reference TRBV15 and TRBJ2-2, reads DAMVIQNPRYQVTQFGKPVTLSCSQTLNHNVMYWYQQKSSQAPKLLFHYYDKDFNNEADTPDNFQSRRPNTSFCFLDIRSPGLGDTAMYLCATSRDLKRTKDTGELFFGEGSRLTVL.